This T cell receptor (beta chain) was documented in a study of T cells after yellow fever vaccination. A universal primer site and UMIs were added as TCR cDNA was made by 5'RACE template switching. TCRdb processed the 5' RACE reads anew with MiXCR; each CDR3 protein has one entry. The top ten clones hold about 20% of a sample with some 350,000 distinct CDR3 sequences, 8.5% to 9% of them seen once. The germline V gene encodes CDR1 ENHRY and CDR2 SYGVKD. V was cut by 2 bases and J by 6 bases, with 7 bases left in between. The CDR3 covers 12 residues. General observations from the study: Only a minor proportion of clonotypes was detected across both CD4 and CD8 compartments. Weaker, the secondary response had a peak occurring faster, on day 5 versus 15. Reappearance after the booster was seen for most primary-vaccination clones, at approximately 97% CD4 and more than 80% CD8.

In this sample, this clonotype turned up a few times. The antigen is unknown. This chain uses TRBV10-3 with TRBJ1-1; D ambiguous. The receptor's source is a man in his late teens or twenties who received the YFV17D yellow fever vaccine. The material was PBMCs, obtained on the day of the first yellow fever vaccination. The CDR3 is CAISEVPPEAFF. The CDR3 DNA is TGTGCCATCAGTGAGGTCCCGCCTGAAGCTTTCTTT.